The present entry profiles one TCR beta chain with its context. This entry comes from a study of cytomegalovirus exposure and HLA in healthy donors. Germline CDR1 and CDR2: LNHDA and SQIVND (reference sequence). The V end lost 4 bases, the J end lost 9 bases, and 15 bases lay between the germline ends. The CDR3 runs to 13 residues. With 60 Vbeta and 13 Jbeta primers, the PCR was carried out. Clones were read by immunoSEQ multiplex PCR, and TCRdb kept only the in-frame ones, dropping some. This sample yields more than 100,000 clones, of which around four fifths are seen a single time; about 1.5% belongs to the top ten.

The source of this sequence is a man in his forties in good health and CMV-seronegative. The sequenced material came from PBMCs. The rearrangement links TRBV19 to TRBJ1-1; unclear D gene. In DNA form, the CDR3 reads TGTGCCAGTAGTACCGGCGGGTTTCTGCAAGCTTTCTTT. This gives the protein CASSTGGFLQAFF.